The entry below gives a single TCR beta chain sequence along with its context. The data were obtained in a study of blood T cell repertoires in COVID-19. Germline V lookup: CDR1 SNHLY, CDR2 FYNNEI. The CDR3 contains 16 residues. V shed 2 bases and J shed 3 bases, with 13 bases lying between them. Profiling relied on immunoSEQ multiplex PCR, and the TCRdb table lists in-frame clones only, not all of them. In the table there are 250,000 or so clones, 90% of which are singletons. The rearrangement uses TRBV2 and TRBJ1-4; TRBD1 might be the D (5 bases). The receptor's source is a woman in her sixties or seventies with COVID-19, enrolled during active disease. Material: peripheral blood. CDR3 in amino acids: CASSERRGAANEKLFF. The CDR3 DNA reads as TGTGCCAGCAGTGAAAGGCGTGGGGCGGCTAATGAAAAACTGTTTTTT.